The 14 T cell receptor beta chains below were found in one sample sequenced in a study. Treg sorting used a CD4+CD25+CD127-/low gate. TCRdb processed the 5' RACE reads anew with MiXCR; each CDR3 protein has one entry. The sample includes tens of thousands of distinct CDR3 sequences, roughly 28% seen only once; the top ten take 2.2%. The sequenced sample was tumor-infiltrating Tregs sorted from the breast tumor. These receptors came from a female donor with breast cancer.

This clonotype was counted between two and nine times. This rearrangement joins TRBV11-2 to TRBJ1-1, with D tentatively TRBD1 (5 bases). This CDR3 comprises 13 residues. Trimming pared 5 bases from V and 3 bases from J, leaving 10 bases between. Looked up from germline, CDR1 is SGHAT and CDR2 is FQNNGV. CDR3 sequence reads: CASSPTEYTEAFF. The CDR3, as DNA: TGTGCCAGCAGCCCGACAGAGTACACTGAAGCTTTCTTT.

Regarding this clonotype: The CDR3 does not close with the conserved phenylalanine or tryptophan, likely indicating a read error. The CDR3 nucleotides are TGTGCCAGCAGCTCCCTAGGGGGAGGGCCGGGGGAGCAGTTCTCC. Protein sequence: CASSSLGGGPGEQFS. The chain combines TRBV11-2 with TRBJ2-1; tentatively, D is TRBD2 (7 bases). This CDR3 region has 15 residues. Germline lookup yields CDR1 SGHAT and CDR2 FQNNGV. Trimming pared 4 bases from V and 10 bases from J, leaving 20 bases between.

Comments on this clonotype: A much larger clone differs by one base, so this may be a read error. CDR3 in amino acids: CASSARQGADEQYF. The CDR3 region has the DNA TGTGCCAGCAGCGCCCGGCAGGGGGCCGACGAGCAGTACTTC. The chain links TRBV7-2 to TRBJ2-7, with 8 bases fitting TRBD1. This CDR3 comprises 14 residues. J gave up 5 bases and V 5 bases, and 8 bases lay outside the gene matches. Germline-derived CDR1 and CDR2 are SGHTA and FQGNSA.

Within the sample, this clonotype is medium-sized. V is TRBV7-6 and J is TRBJ2-3, with D unresolved. The CDR3 is 18 residues long. Trimming cost V 1 base and J 0 bases, with 17 bases left between them. Germline-derived CDR1 and CDR2 are SGHVS and FNYEAQ. Here the CDR3 reads CASSLGVARPTSTDTQYF. The CDR3 DNA follows: TGTGCCAGCAGCTTAGGAGTGGCGAGACCCACTAGCACAGATACGCAGTATTTT.

A few counts support this clonotype. The chain couples TRBV27 to TRBJ1-5; D possibly corresponds to TRBD1 (5 bases). Between the trimmed V and J ends, which lost 2 bases and 9 bases, there was a span of 11 bases. The CDR3 covers 13 residues. The germline V gene has CDR1 MNHEY and CDR2 SMNVEV (reference sequence). Here the CDR3 DNA reads TGTGCCAGCAGTTTAACGAGGGACTTGCCCCAGCATTTT. Residues: CASSLTRDLPQHF.

This sequence joins TRBV5-1 and TRBJ2-1; 9 nucleotides agree with TRBD2. This CDR3 spans 14 amino acids. V shed 3 bases, J shed 5 bases, and the junction held 3 bases outside the gene matches. Germline loops: CDR1 SGHRS, CDR2 YFSETQ. CDR3 sequence: CASSSRLADNEQFF. The DNA for the CDR3 is TGCGCCAGCAGCTCCAGACTAGCGGACAATGAGCAGTTCTTC.

The chain is built from TRBV9 and TRBJ1-4; a weak D match, TRBD1 (6 bases). The CDR3 totals 15 residues. Germline CDR1 and CDR2: SGDLS and YYNGEE. V shed 3 bases and J shed 7 bases, with 16 bases lying between them. CDR3 sequence (DNA): TGTGCCAGCAGCGGGAGTATGCAGGGGAGTGAAAAACTGTTTTTT. Translated, it gives CASSGSMQGSEKLFF.

This clonotype was detected only a few times. The gene calls are TRBV5-1 and TRBJ2-3; 10 positions match TRBD1. V lost 4 bases and J lost 7; bases outside the gene matches: 12. This CDR3 spans 16 amino acids. The germline CDR1 and CDR2 sequences are SGHRS and YFSETQ. DNA of the CDR3: TGCGCCAGCAGCCTCCGGGACAGGGGTTTTAGGTATACGCAGTATTTT. This codes for CASSLRDRGFRYTQYF.

This clonotype was seen a few times. This sequence joins TRBV20-1 and TRBJ2-1; 16 nucleotides align to TRBD2. From germline, CDR1 is DFQATT and CDR2 SNEGSKA (reference sequence). The ends lost 6 bases at V and 8 bases at J; junction bases unmatched: 10. The CDR3 is made up of 16 amino acids. The CDR3 nucleotides read TGCAGTGCCCTCGGGACTAGCGGGAGGGCCAGGGATGAGCAGTTCTTC. Protein: CSALGTSGRARDEQFF.

The gene calls are TRBV5-6 and TRBJ2-6; TRBD1 matches 9 bases. The CDR3 has 16 amino acids. Germline CDR1 and CDR2: SGHDT and YYEEEE. V gave up 4 bases and J gave up 2 bases; unmatched junction bases: 4. CDR3 sequence (DNA): TGTGCCAGCAGCCTACAGGGGGCGGCTGGGGCCAACGTCCTGACTTTC. This gives the protein CASSLQGAAGANVLTF.

The table lists this clonotype with many counts. The rearrangement uses TRBV5-1 and TRBJ2-4; 10 positions agree with TRBD2. The CDR3 sequence is 16 residues long. Trimming removed 0 bases from V and 7 bases from J; junction bases left unmatched: 7. Germline lookup yields CDR1 SGHRS and CDR2 YFSETQ. CDR3 DNA: TGCGCCAGCAGCTTGGACGAGGCTAGCGGGGGTAACATTCAGTACTTC. It specifies CASSLDEASGGNIQYF.

This clonotype was seen many times. The genes are TRBV24-1 and TRBJ2-1, with 12 bases lining up with TRBD2. The CDR3 runs 16 residues. Germline loops: CDR1 KGHDR, CDR2 SFDVKD. The V segment lost 3 bases and the J segment 7 bases; nucleotides outside the gene matches: 6. CDR3 residues: CATSDPSGRARNEQFF. The CDR3 bases are TGTGCCACCAGTGATCCTAGCGGGAGGGCCCGGAATGAGCAGTTCTTC.

V and J are TRBV6-5 and TRBJ1-2, with D perhaps matching TRBD1 (5 bases). The V end was cut by 7 bases, the J end by 3 bases, with 15 bases between. This CDR3 region has 14 residues. Germline lookup yields CDR1 MNHEY and CDR2 SVGAGI. DNA of the CDR3: TGTGCCAGCACCTCCCGGGACGCCCACTATGGCTACACCTTC. It codes for CASTSRDAHYGYTF.

The V and J genes are TRBV4-2 and TRBJ1-1; D call uncertain. CDR1 LGHNA and CDR2 YNFKEQ come from the germline V gene. V lost 0 bases and J 8 bases, leaving 10 bases between the germline ends. The CDR3 totals 13 residues. The CDR3 protein is CASSQDVLREAFF. The CDR3 DNA reads as TGTGCCAGCAGCCAAGATGTGCTTAGAGAAGCTTTCTTT.